The TCR beta chain under discussion was sequenced for a study of cytomegalovirus exposure and HLA in healthy donors. Turning to the study itself: From about 179 million T cells, an earlier analysis saw 100 million to 140 million unique TCR beta sequences.

Study outcomes and limitations: The study found most TCR sequences rare, yet found some public TCRs in many donors. There were around 160 TCR beta chains listed as cytomegalovirus-associated.

Concerning this clone: Its specificity is unknown.

The CDR3 sequence is 16 residues long. The germline CDR1 and CDR2 sequences are SGHVS and FQNEAQ. V lost 1 base and J lost 0, with 10 bases in between. Amplification used 60 Vbeta primers and 13 Jbeta primers. The data were produced by immunoSEQ multiplex PCR, yet TCRdb's version contains in-frame clones alone and is incomplete. The sample includes some 98,000 clones, about four fifths of them seen just once. The sequence was obtained from a female donor in good health and CMV-seropositive. The sequenced sample was PBMCs. V and J are TRBV7-8 and TRBJ2-1; no reliable D call. CDR3 DNA sequence: TGTGCCAGCAGCTTAGGATGGTCTAGCTCCTACAATGAGCAGTTCTTC. Residues: CASSLGWSSSYNEQFF.